Below are 11 T cell receptor beta chains sequenced from a single sample in a study of T cell repertoires in cytomegalovirus infection. One entry per CDR3 protein, called by TCRdb with MiXCR from the reads. The sample has some 680,000 distinct CDR3 sequences; roughly a third are singletons. Sequencing was carried out using PBMCs. The receptors were sampled from a human donor in good health (CMV status not recorded). Some clones in this sample may be carry-over from other donors' samples.

The chain's CDR3 is CASSPNRVLDTGELFF. The CDR3 coding sequence is TGTGCCAGCAGTCCAAACAGGGTACTCGACACCGGGGAGCTGTTTTTT. The genes are TRBV2 and TRBJ2-2; D is possibly TRBD1 (6 bases). With 5 bases removed from V and 3 bases from J, the gap between germline ends came to 16 bases. The CDR3 has 16 residues. In germline, CDR1 is SNHLY, CDR2 FYNNEI.

This chain connects TRBV7-2 to TRBJ2-3, with D maybe TRBD2 (5 bases). Trimming pared 0 bases from V and 1 base from J, leaving 17 bases between. Germline V gene lookup returns CDR1 SGHTA and CDR2 FQGNSA. The CDR3 extends over 18 amino acids. CDR3 protein: CASSLAGESLVGTDTQYF. DNA for the CDR3: TGTGCCAGCAGCTTAGCGGGAGAATCCCTCGTCGGCACAGATACGCAGTATTTT.

The chain links TRBV19 to TRBJ1-4; no reliable D call. Germline assignment: CDR1 LNHDA and CDR2 SQIVND (reference sequence). The CDR3 totals 14 residues. Between the trimmed V and J ends, which lost 11 bases and 3 bases, there was a span of 16 bases. CDR3 DNA sequence: TGTGCCCTAAGTCGAAGGGCGGCTAATGAAAAACTGTTTTTT. Translating gives CALSRRAANEKLFF. Full variable domain (missing parts from reference TRBV19 and TRBJ1-4): DGGITQSPKYLFRKEGQNVTLSCEQNLNHDAMYWYRQDPGQGLRLIYYSQIVNDFQKGDIAEGYSVSREKKESFPLTVTSAQKNPTAFYLCALSRRAANEKLFFGSGTQLSVL.

V and J are TRBV4-1 and TRBJ1-2; D gene unclear. Looked up from germline, CDR1 is MGHRA and CDR2 is YSYEKL. Trimming left V 2 bases short and J 4 bases short, with 8 bases between. CDR3 length equals 13 residues. The CDR3, as DNA: TGCGCCAGCAGCCAATTAGGGTCCTATGGCTACACCTTC. Amino acids: CASSQLGSYGYTF.

There are a few counts of this clonotype. The V call is TRBV7-9, the J call TRBJ2-7, with D possibly matching TRBD2 (6 bases). The CDR3 length is 15 residues. From germline, CDR1 is SEHNR and CDR2 FQNEAQ (reference sequence). V lost 5 bases and J lost 5, with 19 bases in between. This CDR3 is CASSLFGSGAHEQYF. The CDR3 coding sequence is TGTGCCAGCAGCCTCTTTGGCTCGGGAGCCCACGAGCAGTACTTC.

The rearrangement links TRBV10-3 to TRBJ1-1, with D possibly TRBD1 on 5 matching bases. Trimming left V 5 bases short and J 6 bases short, with 10 bases between. The CDR3 is made up of 12 amino acids. Germline V CDR1 and CDR2: ENHRY, SYGVKD. The CDR3 loop is CAISPWGAEAFF. CDR3 in DNA: TGTGCCATCAGTCCCTGGGGCGCTGAAGCTTTCTTT.

This chain uses TRBV20-1 with TRBJ2-6; tentatively, D is TRBD2 (5 bases). CDR3 size: 15 residues. V was trimmed by 3 bases and J by 4 bases, leaving 13 bases between them. The germline CDR1 and CDR2 sequences are DFQATT and SNEGSKA (reference sequence). This chain's CDR3 is CSASSSGSGANVLTF. The CDR3 DNA is TGCAGTGCTAGCTCAAGCGGATCCGGGGCCAACGTCCTGACTTTC.

Turning to this clonotype: A much larger clone lies a single base off, so this may be a read error. The chain uses TRBV28 and TRBJ1-2, with D maybe TRBD1 (6 bases). The CDR3 length is 13 residues. From germline, CDR1 is MDHEN and CDR2 SYDVKM. The CDR3 DNA reads TGTGCCAGAAGTTTGCGACAGGCGCATGGCTACACCTTC. The encoded protein is CARSLRQAHGYTF.

The genes are TRBV19 and TRBJ2-7, with 8 bases matching TRBD2. The CDR3 is made up of 14 amino acids. V shed 0 bases and J 9 bases; nucleotides not matched to a gene: 7. The germline gives CDR1 LNHDA, CDR2 SQIVND (reference sequence). DNA of the CDR3: TGTGCCAGTAGTATAGAACTAGCGGACAACGGGCAGTACTTC. It yields the protein CASSIELADNGQYF.

The chain is built from TRBV6-5 and TRBJ1-2, with unresolved D. This CDR3 is 11 amino acids long. Trimming took 7 bases from V and 8 from J, leaving 11 bases between them. Germline values: CDR1 MNHEY, CDR2 SVGAGI. The CDR3 DNA sequence: TGTGCCAGCATCCATACTGGGGGCTACACCTTC. Translation: CASIHTGGYTF.

The chain links TRBV5-1 to TRBJ2-1; D is undetermined. Looked up from germline, CDR1 is SGHRS and CDR2 is YFSETQ. V lost 5 bases, J lost 5 bases, and 11 bases lay in between. The CDR3 has 13 amino acids. CDR3 DNA: TGCGCCAGCAGATCGAACGGTAACAATGAGCAGTTCTTC. This sequence encodes CASRSNGNNEQFF.